One and the same sample provided the 22 T cell receptor beta chains below, sequenced in a study of cytomegalovirus exposure and HLA in healthy donors. In the PCR, 60 Vbeta and 13 Jbeta primers were used. Some clones are missing from TCRdb's copy, which holds only in-frame ones; the method was immunoSEQ multiplex PCR. The sample includes 180,000 or so clones, more than 65% of them seen just once. The material sequenced was PBMCs. The receptor source for this set is a female donor in good health and CMV-seronegative.

The chain employs TRBV5-1 and TRBJ1-2, with D maybe TRBD1 (6 bases). V lost 3 bases and J lost 6, with 18 bases in between. The CDR3 is made up of 15 amino acids. The germline gives CDR1 SGHRS, CDR2 YFSETQ. CDR3 in amino acids: CASSSGTLSGDGYTF. The CDR3 DNA follows: TGCGCCAGCAGCTCCGGGACCCTATCAGGGGATGGCTACACCTTC.

The rearrangement uses TRBV4-3 and TRBJ1-1; D may be TRBD1 (5 bases). This CDR3 is built from 12 residues. Trimming shortened V by 5 bases and J by 8 bases, and 12 bases separated the two germline ends. Germline lookup yields CDR1 LGHNA and CDR2 YSLEER. CDR3 in amino acids: CASSSFSGEAFF. CDR3 bases: TGCGCCAGCAGCAGTTTCTCAGGGGAAGCTTTCTTT.

The chain recombines TRBV7-6 with TRBJ2-7; tentatively, D is TRBD2 (5 bases). Trimming cost V 5 bases and J 2 bases, with 13 bases left between them. This CDR3 spans 14 amino acids. CDR1 is SGHVS, CDR2 FNYEAQ, per germline. In DNA form, the CDR3 reads TGTGCCAGCAGCCCCTCAGCGGCCCCCTACGAGCAGTACTTC. Translation: CASSPSAAPYEQYF. The entire variable domain, with the rest obtained from reference TRBV7-6 and TRBJ2-7, is as follows: GAGVSQSPRYKVTKRGQDVALRCDPISGHVSLYWYRQALGQGPEFLTYFNYEAQQDKSGLPNDRFSAERPEGSISTLTIQRTEQRDSAMYRCASSPSAAPYEQYFGPGTRLTVT.

The chain combines TRBV2 with TRBJ2-7; D call uncertain. The CDR3 loop spans 12 amino acids. Trimming left V 5 bases short and J 4 bases short, with 9 bases between. The germline V gene has CDR1 SNHLY and CDR2 FYNNEI. In DNA, the CDR3 is TGTGCCAGCAGTCCACTGCTATACGAGCAGTACTTC. It codes for CASSPLLYEQYF.

Turning to this clone: Other DNA sequences in this sample translate to the same CDR3. This CDR3 reads CASSLDTYEQYF. CDR3 nucleotide sequence: TGTGCCAGCAGCTTAGACACCTACGAGCAGTACTTC. The rearrangement uses TRBV11-3 and TRBJ2-7; D is uncertain. This CDR3 is built from 12 residues. The V and J ends lost 0 bases and 2 bases respectively, with 2 bases between them. Germline values: CDR1 SGHNT, CDR2 YENEEA.

Notes on this clone: Other DNA sequences of this sample code for an identical CDR3. The chain has TRBV9 and TRBJ2-3; D remains ambiguous. CDR1 and CDR2 (germline): SGDLS, YYNGEE. CDR3 length equals 12 residues. V lost 4 bases and J lost 3, with 6 bases in between. CDR3 residues: CASSTQTDTQYF. In nucleotides, the CDR3 is TGTGCCAGCAGCACCCAGACAGATACGCAGTATTTT.

Only a few counts were recorded for this clone. The J gene is TRBJ2-1, the V gene TRBV7-6; 9 positions agree with TRBD2. Trimming cost V 3 bases and J 2 bases; bases outside gene matches: 8. This CDR3 spans 17 amino acids. Germline lookup yields CDR1 SGHVS and CDR2 FNYEAQ. The CDR3 DNA reads as TGTGCCAGCAGCTTCTCCGGGACTAGCAGGCCCTACAATGAGCAGTTCTTC. Translating gives CASSFSGTSRPYNEQFF.

V is TRBV6-1 and J is TRBJ2-3; 8 bases match TRBD1. The V and J ends lost 7 bases and 2 bases, in that order; junction bases with no gene match: 8. Germline CDR1 MNHNS, CDR2 SASEGT. The CDR3 totals 15 residues. CDR3 DNA sequence: TGTGCCAGCATACGAACACAGGGGGTCACAGATACGCAGTATTTT. Amino acid sequence: CASIRTQGVTDTQYF.

The rearrangement uses TRBV6-1 and TRBJ2-7, with D perhaps matching TRBD1 (6 bases). There are 15 residues in the CDR3. Germline loops: CDR1 MNHNS, CDR2 SASEGT. The V end lost 5 bases, the J end lost 6 bases, and 20 bases lay between the germline ends. CDR3 in amino acids: CASSLDGTHRAEQYF. CDR3 bases: TGTGCCAGCAGTCTAGACGGGACACATAGAGCCGAGCAGTACTTC.

This clone turned up a few times. This sequence joins TRBV5-4 and TRBJ2-2; 8 bases match TRBD2. Per the germline V gene, CDR1 is SGHNT and CDR2 is YYREEE (reference sequence). Trimming removed 4 bases from V and 6 bases from J; junction bases left unmatched: 5. The CDR3 length is 14 residues. The CDR3 DNA reads as TGTGCCAGCAGCCCAGGACTAGCAGCCGGGGAGCTGTTTTTT. It encodes CASSPGLAAGELFF.

The genes are TRBV7-2 and TRBJ2-7, with 8 bases fitting TRBD2. The CDR3 consists of 13 residues. V was pared by 3 bases and J by 6 bases, with 4 bases of the junction left unmatched. Germline V gives CDR1 SGHTA, CDR2 FQGNSA. The CDR3 DNA is TGTGCCAGCAGCTTGGGACTAGTCCGCGAGCAGTACTTC. It specifies CASSLGLVREQYF. Based on the CDR3 plus reference TRBV7-2 and TRBJ2-7, the full variable domain is GAGVSQSPSNKVTEKGKDVELRCDPISGHTALYWYRQSLGQGLEFLIYFQGNSAPDKSGLPSDRFSAERTGGSVSTLTIQRTQQEDSAVYLCASSLGLVREQYFGPGTRLTVT.

This clone was seen a single time. V and J are TRBV10-3 and TRBJ1-1, with 9 bases matching TRBD1. The J segment lost 1 base and the V segment lost 6 bases, leaving 3 bases of the junction unmatched. The CDR3 totals 14 residues. The germline gives CDR1 ENHRY, CDR2 SYGVKD. CDR3: CAIRTGGQNTEAFF. CDR3 nucleotide sequence: TGTGCCATCAGGACAGGGGGACAGAACACTGAAGCTTTCTTT.

V is TRBV27 and J is TRBJ1-2; perhaps TRBD1 as D (6 bases). CDR3 length: 13 residues. The V end was cut by 4 bases, the J end by 5 bases, with 11 bases between. Germline V gene sequence: CDR1 MNHEY, CDR2 SMNVEV (reference sequence). The CDR3 here is CASSWTRGYGYTF. The CDR3, as DNA: TGTGCCAGCAGTTGGACAAGGGGGTATGGCTACACCTTC.

In its sample, this clone was seen a few times. V usage is TRBV5-1 and J usage is TRBJ1-1; 8 nucleotides agree with TRBD1. This CDR3 region has 13 residues. V lost 4 bases, J lost 3 bases, and 2 bases stayed unmatched. Germline V CDR1 and CDR2: SGHRS, YFSETQ. The CDR3 DNA is TGCGCCAGCAGCCAGACAGGGGACACTGAAGCTTTCTTT. Its protein is CASSQTGDTEAFF.

V gene TRBV4-1 combines with J gene TRBJ1-5; D is unclear. The CDR3 covers 14 residues. Germline V gene data show CDR1 as MGHRA and CDR2 as YSYEKL. V was shortened by 0 bases and J by 6 bases, with 9 bases between the two germline ends. The CDR3 DNA reads as TGCGCCAGCAGCCAAGATGGAGTTGGTCAGCCCCAGCATTTT. It is translated as CASSQDGVGQPQHF.

The chain carries TRBV19 and TRBJ2-2, with TRBD1 identical over 7 bases. Germline CDR1 is LNHDA and CDR2 is SQIVND (reference sequence). The ends lost 5 bases at V and 0 bases at J; junction bases unmatched: 3. The CDR3 covers 15 residues. CDR3 protein: CASSWQGANTGELFF. The CDR3 DNA reads as TGTGCCAGTAGTTGGCAGGGGGCGAACACCGGGGAGCTGTTTTTT.

The chain links TRBV7-9 to TRBJ2-3; no clear D. The CDR3 contains 12 residues. Trimming took 1 base from V and 7 from J, leaving 6 bases between them. CDR1 is SEHNR and CDR2 is FQNEAQ in the germline V gene (reference sequence). CDR3 region: CASSLDANTQYF. The CDR3 DNA sequence: TGTGCCAGCAGCTTAGATGCTAATACGCAGTATTTT.

Remarks on this clone: Other DNA sequences in this sample translate to the same CDR3. The chain links TRBV27 to TRBJ1-3; the D is unclear. This CDR3 spans 14 amino acids. The ends were cut back, 3 bases at V and 4 bases at J, with 10 bases in the middle. Germline V CDR1 and CDR2: MNHEY, SMNVEV (reference sequence). CDR3 in DNA: TGTGCCAGCAGTTTGAATAGAGGAGGAAACACCATATATTTT. Translated, it gives CASSLNRGGNTIYF.

The chain links TRBV5-1 to TRBJ2-6; D may be TRBD1 (5 bases). The CDR3 is 18 amino acids. CDR1 is SGHRS and CDR2 is YFSETQ in the germline V gene. V gave up 0 bases and J gave up 0 bases, with 13 bases separating them. CDR3 nucleotides: TGCGCCAGCAGCTTGGCCAGGGCGACCAGCTCTGGGGCCAACGTCCTGACTTTC. Translating gives CASSLARATSSGANVLTF.

The gene calls are TRBV29-1 and TRBJ2-4; 10 bases are shared with TRBD2. The V segment lost 1 base and the J segment 7 bases; nucleotides outside the gene matches: 7. This CDR3 is built from 15 residues. CDR1 is SQVTM and CDR2 is ANQGSEA in the germline V gene. The CDR3 region has the DNA TGCAGCGTTGAAGGGGCTAGCGGGAGAGGCAACATTCAGTACTTC. Protein: CSVEGASGRGNIQYF. The whole variable domain, filled in from reference TRBV29-1 and TRBJ2-4, reads SAVISQKPSRDICQRGTSLTIQCQVDSQVTMMFWYRQQPGQSLTLIATANQGSEATYESGFVIDKFPISRPNLTFSTLTVSNMSPEDSSIYLCSVEGASGRGNIQYFGAGTRLSVL.

V gene TRBV5-1 combines with J gene TRBJ2-7, with 13 positions matching TRBD2. Germline-derived CDR1 and CDR2 are SGHRS and YFSETQ. CDR3 size: 15 residues. The junction had 6 bases not matched to a gene; V was cut back by 3 bases and J by 6 bases. The CDR3 nucleotides read TGCGCCAGCAGCTCCGGGACTAGCGGGATGGTCGAGCAGTACTTC. Its protein product is CASSSGTSGMVEQYF.

The chain combines TRBV5-6 with TRBJ2-1; 9 nucleotides align to TRBD2. This CDR3 is built from 15 residues. Trimming took 0 bases from V and 4 from J; bases not matched to a gene: 2. Germline CDR1 reads SGHDT; CDR2 reads YYEEEE. Here the CDR3 DNA reads TGTGCCAGCAGCTTGGCCCTAGCGGGATACAATGAGCAGTTCTTC. It yields the protein CASSLALAGYNEQFF.